Below, one T cell receptor beta chain is given with its context. This clonotype is medium-sized (0.01 to 0.1%). Its binding antigen is unknown. Base qualities are not recorded, but no much larger clone differs from it by a single base. The protocol used for the library was 5' RACE. The sequencer listed for this sample is NextSeq 500. In the TCR library protocol, a unique molecular identifier was attached to each TCR cDNA molecule so that PCR and sequencing errors could be corrected. Turning to the authors' computational methods: Decombinator tools were used for TCR identification, UMI-based error correction and CDR3 extraction. TCRs above a frequency of 2 per 1,000, corresponding to the top 1% of the tumor frequency distribution, were defined as expanded. Expanded tumor TCRs were classed as regional if statistically deemed absent (corrected P<0.05) from at least one tumor region, otherwise ubiquitous. Renyi diversity was computed with the R vegan package after each repertoire had been subsampled 100 times to 5,000 TCRs. CDR3 similarity networks were built from amino acid triplet string-kernel similarity, connecting CDR3s with pairwise similarity above 0.82. TCRdb reworked the public reads: Q25 trimming with fastp, MiXCR clone assembly, productive beta chains retained. Each CDR3 protein appears once, grouped with its most common genes and DNA. The V and J calls follow TCRdb's processing rather than the paper's. This sample lists about 10,000 distinct CDR3 sequences; roughly 6% were detected once. The leading ten clones occupy around 9.1% of the sample.

The time point label, read with the paper, signifies: sample taken at primary tumor resection. The donors were 72 patients from the lung TRACERx cohort who had early-stage, untreated non-small cell lung cancer. TCR sequencing used whole RNA extracted from tumor and nontumor lung tissue, or from cryopreserved PBMC samples, without cell sorting. Patients were selected for TCR sequencing only if sufficient RNA was available from at least two tumor regions. Before selection, tumor and adjacent nontumor lung specimens were reviewed by a lung pathologist. This record belongs to a study of spatial heterogeneity in lung cancer (dated by TCRdb to about 2019). At the level of the whole study: Beta-chain transcripts were consistently detected in greater numbers than alpha-chain transcripts, which likely reflects a higher abundance of beta-chain transcripts. In tumor regions, TCR transcript counts showed a strong correlation with a T cell transcriptional module score from matched bulk RNA-seq. Nonsynonymous mutation counts, determined by whole-exome sequencing of tumor tissue, were related to features of the TCR repertoire. Both alpha and beta chains were TCR-sequenced in hundreds of tumor regions, 64 matched nontumor lung samples and approximately 50 PBMC samples obtained at surgery. TCR alpha and beta repertoires were quantitatively compared across multiple tumor regions, matched nontumor lung and blood in non-small cell lung cancer. In the raw uncorrected reads, each unique combination of TCR and UMI appeared more than ten times on average.

The study at large found these results: A correlation was observed between the number of expanded intratumoral alpha and beta TCRs and the tumor nonsynonymous mutation count. TCR-seq coverage of tumor T cells was estimated to be only around 7% for alpha chains and more than 11% for beta chains. Counts of ubiquitous and regional expanded TCRs were found to correlate with counts of ubiquitous and regional nonsynonymous mutations, respectively. Confirming at a functional level the hypothesis that regional TCRs recognize regional mutations was considered to require additional single-cell paired TCR alpha and beta sequencing.

This specimen was lung tumor tissue, taken at surgery. The origin of this receptor is a male donor with early-stage non-small cell lung cancer.

In nucleotide form, the sequence is TGCAGTGCTAGAGACCCGAAGGGTTGGGGAGAGCAGTACTTC. It specifies CSARDPKGWGEQYF. Here the chain combines TRBV20-1 and TRBJ2-7; the D gene identity is not certain. Trimming at the junction amounts to 0 bases on V and 7 bases on J, and the germline ends lie 16 bases apart. CDR1 and CDR2 are read off the germline V gene (reference sequence) as DFQATT and SNEGSKA. There are 14 amino acids in the CDR3, from cysteine to phenylalanine inclusive. The only DNA kept is the CDR3, 42 bases in frame from the first base.